This TCR beta chain came from a study of T cells in Graves' hyperthyroidism and ophthalmopathy. Whole-study results and caveats: Ophthalmopathy was predicted by the model a median of about six months ahead of onset.

The CDR3 spans 13 residues. The ends lost 8 bases at V and 4 bases at J; junction bases unmatched: 8. The germline CDR1 and CDR2 sequences are DFQATT and SNEGSKA (reference sequence). Exclusion followed for patients with uncontrolled infection, other autoimmune disease, pregnancy or lactation. This clonotype was recorded many times. Antigen: not known. TCR beta CDR3 regions were amplified from RNA transcripts. HTBI primers were used for first-round RT-PCR of the TCR CDR3. TCRdb redid the calling of the multiplex PCR reads with MiXCR, one entry per CDR3 protein. Found here are fewer than 650,000 distinct CDR3 sequences, 12% to 15% of them singletons; the top ten hold 7.1%.

The clonotype was recovered from a woman between 18 and 29 years old with Graves' ophthalmopathy. Sequences were obtained from blood. This chain joins TRBV20-1 and TRBJ2-5, with 9 bases aligning to TRBD2. The CDR3 nucleotides read TGCAGTCCAGGCGGGAGGGCCGGAGAGACCCAGTACTTC. Amino acid sequence: CSPGGRAGETQYF.